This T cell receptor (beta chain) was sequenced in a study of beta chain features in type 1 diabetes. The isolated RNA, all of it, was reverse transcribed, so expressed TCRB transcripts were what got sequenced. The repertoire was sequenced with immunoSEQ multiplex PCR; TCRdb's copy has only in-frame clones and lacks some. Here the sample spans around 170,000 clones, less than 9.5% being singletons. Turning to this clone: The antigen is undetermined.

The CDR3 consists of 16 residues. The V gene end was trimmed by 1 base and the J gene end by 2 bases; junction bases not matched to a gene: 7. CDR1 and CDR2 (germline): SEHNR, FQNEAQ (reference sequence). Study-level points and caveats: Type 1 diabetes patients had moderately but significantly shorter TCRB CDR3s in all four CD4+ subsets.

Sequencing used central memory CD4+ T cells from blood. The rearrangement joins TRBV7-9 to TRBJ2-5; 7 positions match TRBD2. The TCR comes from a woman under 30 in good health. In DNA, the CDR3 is TGTGCCAGCAGCTTAGTCCCTAGCGGAAAGCAAGAGACCCAGTACTTC. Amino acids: CASSLVPSGKQETQYF.